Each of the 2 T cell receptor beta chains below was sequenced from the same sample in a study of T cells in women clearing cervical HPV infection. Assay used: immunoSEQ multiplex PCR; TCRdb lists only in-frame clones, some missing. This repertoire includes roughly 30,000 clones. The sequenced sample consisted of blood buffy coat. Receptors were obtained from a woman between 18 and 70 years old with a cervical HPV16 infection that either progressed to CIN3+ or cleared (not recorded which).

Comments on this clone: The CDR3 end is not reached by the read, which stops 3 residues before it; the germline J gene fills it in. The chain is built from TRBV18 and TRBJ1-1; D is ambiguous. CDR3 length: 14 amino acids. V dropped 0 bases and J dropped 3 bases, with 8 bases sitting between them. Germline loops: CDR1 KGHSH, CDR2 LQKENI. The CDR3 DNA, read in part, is TGTGCCAGCTCACCACCGGGCCCCCACACTGAA. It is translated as CASSPPGPHTE. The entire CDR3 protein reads CASSPPGPHTEAFF.

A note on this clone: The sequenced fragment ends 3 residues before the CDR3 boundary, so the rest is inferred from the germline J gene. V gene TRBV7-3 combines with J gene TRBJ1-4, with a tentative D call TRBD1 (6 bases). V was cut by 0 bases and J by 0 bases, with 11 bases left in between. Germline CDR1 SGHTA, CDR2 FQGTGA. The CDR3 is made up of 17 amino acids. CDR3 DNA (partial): TGTGCCAGCAGCTTAACGTCACAGGGTACAACTAATGAAAAA. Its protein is CASSLTSQGTTNEK. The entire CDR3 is CASSLTSQGTTNEKLFF. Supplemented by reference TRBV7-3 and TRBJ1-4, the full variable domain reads GAGVSQTPSNKVTEKGKYVELRCDPISGHTALYWYRQSLGQGPEFLIYFQGTGAADDSGLPNDRFFAVRPEGSVSTLKIQRTERGDSAVYLCASSLTSQGTTNEKLFFGSGTQLSVL.